This TCR beta chain was sequenced in a study of Ad26.COV2.S vaccination and SARS-CoV-2 variants. This clone was seen a few times. Trimming left V 1 base short and J 0 bases short, with 4 bases between. This CDR3 contains 13 residues. Generated by immunoSEQ multiplex PCR, the TCRdb table keeps only in-frame clones and is missing some. The sample includes around 270,000 clones, around 88% of them seen just once. Treatment here: roughly 18 received Ad26.COV2.S at low or high dose, single or two shots; roughly 5 received placebo; per-sample allocation not given. Samples came from day 63 after the first vaccine or placebo injection.

The chain is built from TRBV12-3 or TRBV12-4 and TRBJ2-7, with D unresolved. This material consisted of peripheral blood, taken in a trial of Ad26.COV2.S vaccine versus placebo. The clonotype originates from a person between 18 and 65 years old who received the Ad26.COV2.S COVID-19 vaccine or a placebo. CDR3 in amino acids: CASSLDNSYEQYF. CDR3 nucleotides: TGTGCCAGCAGTTTAGACAACTCCTACGAGCAGTACTTC.